The 3 T cell receptor beta chains presented below share a single source sample, sequenced in a study of shared clonotypes between healthy human individuals. Naivety among CD8 cells was defined by CD45RO negativity and positive CCR7 selection, thereby excluding terminally differentiated effector memory CD45RA+ cells. Clones were read by immunoSEQ multiplex PCR, and TCRdb kept only the in-frame ones, dropping some. The table includes some 630,000 clones, 95% to 96% detected once. Material: naive CD8+ T cells sorted from blood. The receptors originated from a woman in her thirties in good health.

V is TRBV5-1 and J is TRBJ2-1, with 8 bases fitting TRBD2. The CDR3 runs 12 residues. Germline V gene lookup returns CDR1 SGHRS and CDR2 YFSETQ. With 5 bases clipped from V and 8 bases from J, the junction kept 3 bases outside the gene matches. The CDR3 nucleotides read TGCGCCAGCAGAAGAGCGGGGGATGAGCAGTTCTTC. Amino acid sequence: CASRRAGDEQFF. Full variable domain (rest looked up from reference TRBV5-1 and TRBJ2-1): KAGVTQTPRYLIKTRGQQVTLSCSPISGHRSVSWYQQTPGQGLQFLFEYFSETQRNKGNFPGRFSGRQFSNSRSEMNVSTLELGDSALYLCASRRAGDEQFFGPGTRLTVL.

This rearrangement joins TRBV7-9 to TRBJ2-5; TRBD2 is a possible D gene (6 bases). The CDR3 is 13 amino acids. Germline CDR1 SEHNR, CDR2 FQNEAQ (reference sequence). V was pared by 7 bases and J by 7 bases, with 16 bases between. This CDR3 reads CASMGGMDGTQYF. In DNA, the CDR3 is TGTGCCAGCATGGGCGGGATGGACGGGACCCAGTACTTC.

The CDR3 nucleotides read TGTGCCACCAGCAGGGGACTAGCGGAAACCTCCTACGAGCAGTACTTC. It encodes CATSRGLAETSYEQYF. The chain recombines TRBV15 with TRBJ2-7; 11 bases map to TRBD2. Germline CDR1 and CDR2: LNHNV and YYDKDF (reference sequence). Trimming took 3 bases from V and 0 from J; bases not matched to a gene: 4. CDR3 size: 16 residues.